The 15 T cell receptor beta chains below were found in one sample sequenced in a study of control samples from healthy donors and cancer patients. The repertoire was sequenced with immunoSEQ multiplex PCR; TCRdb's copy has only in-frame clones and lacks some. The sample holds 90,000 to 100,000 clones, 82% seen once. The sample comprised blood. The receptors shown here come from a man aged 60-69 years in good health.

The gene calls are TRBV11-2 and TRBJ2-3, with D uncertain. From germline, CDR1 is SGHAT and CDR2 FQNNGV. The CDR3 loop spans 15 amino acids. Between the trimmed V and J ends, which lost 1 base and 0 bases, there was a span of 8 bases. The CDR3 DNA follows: TGTGCCAGCAGCTTAGTCGGGCAGAGCACAGATACGCAGTATTTT. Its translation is CASSLVGQSTDTQYF.

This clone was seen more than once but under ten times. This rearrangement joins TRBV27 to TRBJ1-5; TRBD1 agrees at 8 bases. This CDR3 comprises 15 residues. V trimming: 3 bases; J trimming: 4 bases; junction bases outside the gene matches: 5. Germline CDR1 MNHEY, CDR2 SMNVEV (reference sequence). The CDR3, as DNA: TGTGCCAGCAGTTTGATTGGACAGGGAAATCAGCCCCAGCATTTT. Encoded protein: CASSLIGQGNQPQHF.

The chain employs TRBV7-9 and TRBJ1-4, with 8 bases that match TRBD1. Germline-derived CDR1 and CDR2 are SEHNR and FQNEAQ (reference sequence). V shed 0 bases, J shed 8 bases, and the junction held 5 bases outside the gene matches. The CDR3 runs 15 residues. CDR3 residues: CASSLAGRGHEKLFF. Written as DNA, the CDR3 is TGTGCCAGCAGCTTAGCGGGCAGGGGGCACGAAAAACTGTTTTTT.

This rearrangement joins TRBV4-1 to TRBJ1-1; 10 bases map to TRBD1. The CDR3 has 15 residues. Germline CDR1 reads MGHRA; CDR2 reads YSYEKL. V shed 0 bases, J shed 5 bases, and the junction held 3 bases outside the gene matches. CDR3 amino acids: CASSQEGTGETEAFF. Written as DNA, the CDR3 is TGCGCCAGCAGCCAAGAAGGGACAGGGGAAACTGAAGCTTTCTTT.

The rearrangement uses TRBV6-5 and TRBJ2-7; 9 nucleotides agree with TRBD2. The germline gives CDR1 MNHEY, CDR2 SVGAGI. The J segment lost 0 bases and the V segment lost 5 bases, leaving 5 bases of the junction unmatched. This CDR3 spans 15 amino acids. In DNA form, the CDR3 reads TGTGCCAGCAGTATAGCGGGGGCTCTCTCCTACGAGCAGTACTTC. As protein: CASSIAGALSYEQYF.

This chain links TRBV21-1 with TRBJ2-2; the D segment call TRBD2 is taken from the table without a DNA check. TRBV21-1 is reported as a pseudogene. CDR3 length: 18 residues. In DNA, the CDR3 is TGTGCCAGCAGCAAAGCGGGCGGGAGAAACTCGAACACCGGGGAGCTGTTTTTT. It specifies CASSKAGGRNSNTGELFF.

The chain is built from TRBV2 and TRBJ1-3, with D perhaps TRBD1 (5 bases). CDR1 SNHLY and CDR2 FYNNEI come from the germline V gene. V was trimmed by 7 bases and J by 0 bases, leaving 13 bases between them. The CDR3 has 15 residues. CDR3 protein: CASNLDSSSGNTIYF. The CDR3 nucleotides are TGTGCCAGCAACCTTGACAGTAGCTCTGGAAACACCATATATTTT.

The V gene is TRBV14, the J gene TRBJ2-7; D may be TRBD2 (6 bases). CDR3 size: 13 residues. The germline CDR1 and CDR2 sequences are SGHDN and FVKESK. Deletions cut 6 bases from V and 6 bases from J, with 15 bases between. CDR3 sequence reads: CASSRDLFGEQYF. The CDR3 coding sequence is TGTGCCAGCAGTCGGGACTTGTTCGGCGAGCAGTACTTC.

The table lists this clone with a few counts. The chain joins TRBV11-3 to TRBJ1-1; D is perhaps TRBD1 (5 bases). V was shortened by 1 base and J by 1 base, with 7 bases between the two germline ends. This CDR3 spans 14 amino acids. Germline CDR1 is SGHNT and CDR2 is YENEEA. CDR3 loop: CASSLGRANTEAFF. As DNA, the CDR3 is TGTGCCAGCAGCTTAGGCAGGGCGAACACTGAAGCTTTCTTT.

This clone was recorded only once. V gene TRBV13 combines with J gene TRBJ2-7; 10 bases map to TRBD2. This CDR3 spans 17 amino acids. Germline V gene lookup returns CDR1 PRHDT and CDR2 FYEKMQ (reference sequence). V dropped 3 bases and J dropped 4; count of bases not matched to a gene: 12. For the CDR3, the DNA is TGTGCCAGCAGCTTTACTAGCGGGGTCCCAACTACGTACGAGCAGTACTTC. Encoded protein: CASSFTSGVPTTYEQYF. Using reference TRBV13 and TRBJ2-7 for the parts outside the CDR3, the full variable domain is AAGVIQSPRHLIKEKRETATLKCYPIPRHDTVYWYQQGPGQDPQFLISFYEKMQSDKGSIPDRFSAQQFSDYHSELNMSSLELGDSALYFCASSFTSGVPTTYEQYFGPGTRLTVT.

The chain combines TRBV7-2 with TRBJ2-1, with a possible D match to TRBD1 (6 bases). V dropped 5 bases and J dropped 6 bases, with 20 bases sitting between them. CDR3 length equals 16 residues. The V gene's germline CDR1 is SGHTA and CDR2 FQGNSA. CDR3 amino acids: CASSHQTGTGRNEQFF. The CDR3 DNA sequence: TGTGCCAGCAGCCATCAAACAGGGACCGGTCGCAATGAGCAGTTCTTC.

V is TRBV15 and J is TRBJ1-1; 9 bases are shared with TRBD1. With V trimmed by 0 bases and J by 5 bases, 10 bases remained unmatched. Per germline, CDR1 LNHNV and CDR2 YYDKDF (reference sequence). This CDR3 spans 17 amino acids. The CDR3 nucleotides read TGTGCCACCAGCAGAGAGGGAACAGGGGGCAGGAGGACTGAAGCTTTCTTT. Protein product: CATSREGTGGRRTEAFF. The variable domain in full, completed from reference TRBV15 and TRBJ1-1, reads DAMVIQNPRYQVTQFGKPVTLSCSQTLNHNVMYWYQQKSSQAPKLLFHYYDKDFNNEADTPDNFQSRRPNTSFCFLDIRSPGLGDTAMYLCATSREGTGGRRTEAFFGQGTRLTVV.

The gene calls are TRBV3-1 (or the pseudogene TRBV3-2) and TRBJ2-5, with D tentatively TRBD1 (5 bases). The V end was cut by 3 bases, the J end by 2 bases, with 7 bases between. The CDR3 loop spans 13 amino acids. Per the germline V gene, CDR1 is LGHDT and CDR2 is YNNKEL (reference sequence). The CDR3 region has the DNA TGTGCCAGCAGCCAGGACATTCAAGAGACCCAGTACTTC. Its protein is CASSQDIQETQYF.

CDR3 sequence (DNA): TGTGCCAGCAGCCCCTGGGCCCGGCGGACTGAAGCTTTCTTT. Translation: CASSPWARRTEAFF. V is TRBV16 and J is TRBJ1-1; D is undetermined. Per germline, CDR1 KGHSY and CDR2 FQNENV. The CDR3 runs 14 residues. Trimming removed 4 bases from V and 5 bases from J, with 14 bases in between.

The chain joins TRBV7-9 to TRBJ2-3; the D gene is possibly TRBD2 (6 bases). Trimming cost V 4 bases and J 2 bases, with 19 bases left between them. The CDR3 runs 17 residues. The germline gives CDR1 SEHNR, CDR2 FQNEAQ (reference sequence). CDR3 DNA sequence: TGTGCCAGCAGCTCGGGTTCACGTGGGAGGTACACAGATACGCAGTATTTT. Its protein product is CASSSGSRGRYTDTQYF.